The rows below give T cell receptor beta chains drawn from one sample of a study of early T cells in non-severe SARS-CoV-2 infection. Each CDR3 protein is one row after TCRdb ran MiXCR on the 5' RACE reads. The sample holds under 85,000 distinct CDR3 sequences, 11% to 15% seen once. The sequencing sample was made of whole blood. The receptors originated from an adult who was a healthcare worker with PCR-confirmed SARS-CoV-2 infection or an uninfected control (not recorded which). The conserved cysteine and the conserved F or W are not part of the CDR3 here.

cdr3_length | j_call | v_call | cdr3_aa
11 | TRBJ2-1 | TRBV6-2/TRBV6-3 | ASSYSTGNEQF
12 | TRBJ1-1 | TRBV24-1 | GDRAQAGNTEAF
17 | TRBJ1-1 | TRBV9 | ASSVGLPREGGVNTEAF
13 | TRBJ2-1 | TRBV11-3 | ASSLEGTRGHEQF
11 | TRBJ1-5 | TRBV9 | ASSVGVDQPQH
11 | TRBJ2-5 | TRBV16 | ASSQGGEETQY
11 | TRBJ2-3 | TRBV6-1 | ASSEISTDTQY
11 | TRBJ1-1 | TRBV6-5 | ASTRQGNTEAF
11 | TRBJ2-7 | TRBV12-3/TRBV12-4 | ASSLGHYYEQY
12 | TRBJ1-2 | TRBV18 | ASSPKTESHGYT
11 | TRBJ1-1 | TRBV6-5 | ASSYLGDTEAF
13 | TRBJ1-1 | TRBV18 | ASSPKDRDGTEAF
14 | TRBJ1-2 | TRBV7-3 | ASSPNPGTGIYGYT
10 | TRBJ2-1 | TRBV7-9 | ASSLGVYEQF
15 | TRBJ1-6 | TRBV20-1 | SATPGTGRPYNSPLH
14 | TRBJ2-3 | TRBV6-1 | ASIRGSSGGANTQY
12 | TRBJ1-1 | TRBV14 | ASSQDWGHTEAF
10 | TRBJ2-4 | TRBV20-1 | SASGQGNIQY
12 | TRBJ2-2 | TRBV7-7 | ASSLDRGTGELF
12 | TRBJ2-7 | TRBV9 | ASSRTAQKGEQY
14 | TRBJ2-6 | TRBV12-3/TRBV12-4 | ASSKHQQGSSHVLT
13 | TRBJ2-7 | TRBV11-2 | ASRGLRRNIYEQY
10 | TRBJ1-2 | TRBV7-9 | ASSINREGYT
14 | TRBJ1-1 | TRBV5-1 | ASSLAQGGMNTEAF
9 | TRBJ1-6 | TRBV20-1 | SAAGSRGDH
15 | TRBJ1-1 | TRBV7-5 | ISVPEAPGVMNTEAF
12 | TRBJ1-2 | TRBV13 | ASSLGDRGRGYT
9 | TRBJ1-1 | TRBV6-1 | ATRDRGEAF
11 | TRBJ1-1 | TRBV29-1 | SVDGGADTEAF
12 | TRBJ2-3 | TRBV29-1 | SVTGQGVPDTQY
12 | TRBJ1-5 | TRBV7-9 | ASSLEQANQPQH
11 | TRBJ2-4 | TRBV20-1 | SASALAKNIQY
12 | TRBJ2-5 | TRBV18 | ASSPGGRQETQY
12 | TRBJ2-2 | TRBV19 | ASRPGANTGELF
12 | TRBJ1-1 | TRBV7-2 | ASSRGLLNTEAF
12 | TRBJ1-1 | TRBV29-1 | SVVRGHRGTEAF
16 | TRBJ1-1 | TRBV12-3/TRBV12-4 | ASSFNRPQLFMNTEAF
11 | TRBJ2-1 | TRBV12-3/TRBV12-4 | ASRPGQLNEQF